The 29 T cell receptor beta chains listed next were all sequenced from one sample in a study of blood T cell repertoires in COVID-19. The table came from immunoSEQ multiplex PCR; TCRdb's copy has only in-frame clones and leaves some out. The sample holds 200,000 to 300,000 clones, 80% to 90% seen once. Sequences were obtained from peripheral blood. These receptors were collected from a man aged 40-49 years who had recovered from COVID-19.

This rearrangement joins TRBV5-1 to TRBJ1-1; possibly TRBD1 for D (6 bases). CDR3 size: 15 residues. Germline V gene sequence: CDR1 SGHRS, CDR2 YFSETQ. Trimming stripped 1 base from V and 3 bases from J, with 13 bases between. The CDR3 nucleotides are TGCGCCAGCAGCTTGTTGGGGGCCCGGGACACTGAAGCTTTCTTT. It translates to CASSLLGARDTEAFF.

CDR3 in DNA: TGCGCCAGCAGCCAAGATTGGCAGGAGGGGGAGACCCAGTACTTC. This codes for CASSQDWQEGETQYF. The chain combines TRBV4-3 with TRBJ2-5; a weak D match, TRBD2 (6 bases). The V end lost 0 bases, the J end lost 5 bases, and 13 bases lay between the germline ends. The CDR3 has 15 amino acids. Germline V lookup: CDR1 LGHNA, CDR2 YSLEER.

This chain joins TRBV7-2 and TRBJ1-3, with 9 positions matching TRBD1. The V gene's germline CDR1 is SGHTA and CDR2 FQGNSA. The CDR3 runs 16 residues. V lost 7 bases to trimming and J lost 9 bases; unmatched junction nucleotides: 16. The CDR3 reads CASTHGGGTGSPTIYF. The DNA of the CDR3 is TGTGCCAGCACGCATGGGGGGGGGACAGGGTCACCCACCATATATTTT.

This chain's CDR3 is CASSPTGGEVVNTIYF. For the CDR3, the DNA is TGTGCCAGCTCACCAACCGGAGGGGAGGTGGTCAACACCATATATTTT. This chain connects TRBV18 to TRBJ1-3; D perhaps matches TRBD1 (5 bases). Looked up from germline, CDR1 is KGHSH and CDR2 is LQKENI. The V end was cut by 2 bases, the J end by 7 bases, with 18 bases between. The CDR3 contains 16 residues.

This rearrangement joins TRBV5-5 to TRBJ2-7; the match to TRBD2 covers 14 bases. The CDR3 extends over 18 amino acids. Unmatched junction bases numbered 7, after V lost 0 bases and J lost 2 bases. The germline V gene encodes CDR1 SGHKS and CDR2 YYEKEE (reference sequence). The CDR3 DNA is TGTGCCAGCAGCTTGGCTGGGACTAGCGGGAGCTCCGCCTACGAGCAGTACTTC. It encodes CASSLAGTSGSSAYEQYF. Together with reference TRBV5-5 and TRBJ2-7, the CDR3 gives the full variable domain: DAGVTQSPTHLIKTRGQQVTLRCSPISGHKSVSWYQQVLGQGPQFIFQYYEKEERGRGNFPDRFSARQFPNYSSELNVNALLLGDSALYLCASSLAGTSGSSAYEQYFGPGTRLTVT.

The J gene is TRBJ2-1, the V gene TRBV10-2, with 9 bases lining up with TRBD2. In germline, CDR1 is WSHSY, CDR2 SAAADI. CDR3 length: 14 residues. The trim removed 10 bases at V and 5 bases at J, leaving 9 bases unmatched. DNA for the CDR3: TGCGCCACCACATCTAGCGGGACCGACAATGAGCAGTTCTTC. Residues: CATTSSGTDNEQFF.

Only a few counts were recorded for this clone. The chain is built from TRBV7-9 and TRBJ2-3, with 12 nucleotides matching TRBD2. The CDR3 contains 19 residues. The germline V gene encodes CDR1 SEHNR and CDR2 FQNEAQ (reference sequence). The V and J ends lost 5 bases and 0 bases, in that order; junction bases with no gene match: 12. CDR3: CASSPGSSGRAASTDTQYF. The CDR3 DNA reads TGTGCCAGCAGCCCGGGATCTAGCGGGAGGGCCGCAAGCACAGATACGCAGTATTTT.

This clone was detected only a few times. The chain employs TRBV5-5 and TRBJ1-2, with D tentatively TRBD1 (6 bases). V lost 0 bases and J 8 bases, leaving 14 bases between the germline ends. This CDR3 has 14 residues. Germline lookup yields CDR1 SGHKS and CDR2 YYEKEE (reference sequence). The CDR3 loop is CASSLVGTTTGYTF. The CDR3 nucleotides are TGTGCCAGCAGCTTGGTGGGGACAACGACCGGCTACACCTTC.

This chain joins TRBV27 and TRBJ2-1, with D perhaps TRBD2 (6 bases). Germline V lookup: CDR1 MNHEY, CDR2 SMNVEV (reference sequence). V was clipped by 8 bases and J by 0 bases, with 11 bases between them. This CDR3 region has 14 residues. This CDR3 is CASGPGDSYNEQFF. CDR3 DNA: TGTGCCAGCGGTCCGGGGGACTCCTACAATGAGCAGTTCTTC.

The chain combines TRBV18 with TRBJ1-4; D gene unclear. Trimming removed 0 bases from V and 8 bases from J, with 7 bases in between. The CDR3 is made up of 13 amino acids. Germline V lookup: CDR1 KGHSH, CDR2 LQKENI. The CDR3: CASSPPNREKLFF. The CDR3 bases are TGTGCCAGCTCACCACCGAACCGGGAAAAACTGTTTTTT.

This clone came up many times. Other DNA sequences of this sample code for an identical CDR3. The rearrangement joins TRBV7-2 to TRBJ2-3; 11 bases line up with TRBD2. V was clipped by 5 bases and J by 1 base; unmatched bases: 5. The germline V gene has CDR1 SGHTA and CDR2 FQGNSA. This CDR3 is built from 16 residues. The CDR3 sequence is CASSPQGLAGTDTQYF. DNA for the CDR3: TGTGCCAGCAGCCCACAGGGACTAGCGGGCACAGATACGCAGTATTTT.

The J gene is TRBJ2-3, the V gene TRBV9; 11 bases fit TRBD2. V shed 2 bases, J shed 0 bases, and the junction held 11 bases outside the gene matches. Germline CDR1 SGDLS, CDR2 YYNGEE. The CDR3 loop spans 19 amino acids. The CDR3 loop is CASSVDEGTSGYSTDTQYF. The DNA for the CDR3 is TGTGCCAGCAGCGTCGACGAAGGGACTAGCGGTTACAGCACAGATACGCAGTATTTT.

The chain joins TRBV6-5 to TRBJ2-7, with a possible D match to TRBD2 (6 bases). Germline-derived CDR1 and CDR2 are MNHEY and SVGAGI. The CDR3 runs 13 residues. V gave up 2 bases and J gave up 3 bases, with 8 bases separating them. The CDR3 reads CASSYREDYEQYF. CDR3 nucleotide sequence: TGTGCCAGCAGTTACAGGGAGGACTACGAGCAGTACTTC.

The chain carries TRBV2 and TRBJ2-2; TRBD2 agrees at 9 bases. There are 19 residues in the CDR3. The germline V gene encodes CDR1 SNHLY and CDR2 FYNNEI. V lost 7 bases to trimming and J lost 0 bases; unmatched junction nucleotides: 15. Written as DNA, the CDR3 is TGTGCCAGCACTAAGGACCCCCCTAGCGGGATCACGAACACCGGGGAGCTGTTTTTT. Translated: CASTKDPPSGITNTGELFF. Full variable domain (rest looked up from reference TRBV2 and TRBJ2-2): EPEVTQTPSHQVTQMGQEVILRCVPISNHLYFYWYRQILGQKVEFLVSFYNNEISEKSEIFDDQFSVERPDGSNFTLKIRSTKLEDSAMYFCASTKDPPSGITNTGELFFGEGSRLTVL.

V and J are TRBV6-5 and TRBJ2-7, with 7 bases aligning to TRBD1. This CDR3 contains 15 residues. Germline values: CDR1 MNHEY, CDR2 SVGAGI. J gave up 4 bases and V 2 bases, and 8 bases lay outside the gene matches. The CDR3 region has the DNA TGTGCCAGCAGTTACCAACAGGGGAATTGGTACGAGCAGTACTTC. It translates to CASSYQQGNWYEQYF.

V and J are TRBV14 and TRBJ1-4, with 7 bases identical to TRBD1. Germline assignment: CDR1 SGHDN and CDR2 FVKESK. Unmatched junction bases numbered 10, after V lost 5 bases and J lost 16 bases. CDR3 length equals 12 residues. CDR3 DNA sequence: TGTGCCAGCAGCAATGACAGGGTTCCTCAGTTTTTT. Amino acid sequence: CASSNDRVPQFF.

This clone was seen more than once but under ten times. The chain has TRBV5-1 and TRBJ2-7; tentative D call: TRBD2 (5 bases). This CDR3 is built from 13 residues. Germline-derived CDR1 and CDR2 are SGHRS and YFSETQ. V shed 0 bases and J shed 3 bases, with 7 bases lying between them. The DNA for the CDR3 is TGCGCCAGCAGCTTGGACGGAGGCTACGAGCAGTACTTC. This encodes CASSLDGGYEQYF.

The J gene is TRBJ2-2, the V gene TRBV19; D is possibly TRBD2 (6 bases). V was cut by 4 bases and J by 5 bases, with 11 bases left in between. CDR1 is LNHDA, CDR2 SQIVND, per germline (reference sequence). This CDR3 is 14 amino acids long. The CDR3 reads CASSTGSGTGELFF. CDR3 DNA: TGTGCCAGTAGTACGGGGAGCGGGACCGGGGAGCTGTTTTTT.

Only a few counts were recorded for this clone. The chain carries TRBV2 and TRBJ2-2; 9 bases fit TRBD1. With V trimmed by 4 bases and J by 0 bases, 0 bases remained unmatched. Germline V lookup: CDR1 SNHLY, CDR2 FYNNEI. The CDR3 is 15 amino acids. Here the CDR3 reads CASSGQGANTGELFF. The CDR3 coding sequence is TGTGCCAGCAGTGGACAGGGGGCGAACACCGGGGAGCTGTTTTTT.

The V and J genes are TRBV19 and TRBJ2-2; 12 nucleotides line up with TRBD2. With 5 bases clipped from V and 8 bases from J, the junction kept 9 bases outside the gene matches. This CDR3 comprises 16 residues. Germline values: CDR1 LNHDA, CDR2 SQIVND (reference sequence). CDR3 sequence reads: CASSLRLAGVRGELFF. The CDR3 DNA sequence: TGTGCCAGTAGTCTTCGACTAGCGGGAGTAAGGGGGGAGCTGTTTTTT.

This sequence joins TRBV5-4 and TRBJ2-7, with D perhaps TRBD1 (5 bases). Per germline, CDR1 SGHNT and CDR2 YYREEE (reference sequence). V gave up 3 bases and J gave up 2 bases, with 6 bases separating them. CDR3 length: 12 residues. The chain's CDR3 is CASSWGTYEQYF. The CDR3, as DNA: TGTGCCAGCAGCTGGGGCACCTACGAGCAGTACTTC.

The chain employs TRBV10-1 and TRBJ2-1; 9 bases align to TRBD2. Germline CDR1 reads WNHNN; CDR2 reads SYGVQD (reference sequence). With 5 bases clipped from V and 4 bases from J, the junction kept 6 bases outside the gene matches. This CDR3 has 15 amino acids. The CDR3: CASSRASGAYNEQFF. The CDR3 nucleotides read TGCGCCAGCAGTCGGGCTAGCGGGGCTTACAATGAGCAGTTCTTC.

The chain combines TRBV7-2 with TRBJ2-7; TRBD1 matches 7 bases. The CDR3 loop spans 16 amino acids. The germline V gene has CDR1 SGHTA and CDR2 FQGNSA. V trimming: 5 bases; J trimming: 0 bases; junction bases outside the gene matches: 10. CDR3 DNA: TGTGCCAGCAGCAGCCGACAGGGCCCAAGCTCCTACGAGCAGTACTTC. Translation gives CASSSRQGPSSYEQYF. Variable domain in full (rest from reference TRBV7-2 and TRBJ2-7): GAGVSQSPSNKVTEKGKDVELRCDPISGHTALYWYRQSLGQGLEFLIYFQGNSAPDKSGLPSDRFSAERTGGSVSTLTIQRTQQEDSAVYLCASSSRQGPSSYEQYFGPGTRLTVT.

This chain links TRBV4-1 with TRBJ1-4; possibly TRBD1 for D (6 bases). The length of the CDR3 is 17 residues. Germline CDR1 is MGHRA and CDR2 is YSYEKL. The V end lost 3 bases, the J end lost 10 bases, and 24 bases lay between the germline ends. Here the CDR3 reads CASSQGGAGLLDRKLFF. The CDR3 DNA is TGCGCCAGCAGCCAGGGGGGGGCCGGCCTTCTAGATAGAAAACTGTTTTTT.

J is TRBJ2-1 and V is TRBV19; 11 nucleotides match TRBD2. The germline CDR1 and CDR2 sequences are LNHDA and SQIVND (reference sequence). The CDR3 contains 22 residues. The junction had 30 bases not matched to a gene; V was cut back by 8 bases and J by 6 bases. The CDR3 region has the DNA TGTGCCAGTCCGACACGGTTCGCGGGACTAGCGGAGTTGGGGGCCTGTTGCAATGAGCAGTTCTTC. Translation gives CASPTRFAGLAELGACCNEQFF.

The chain links TRBV21-1 to TRBJ1-1. TRBV21-1 is a documented pseudogene. The CDR3 runs to 11 residues. CDR3 residues: CARQGGTEAFF. CDR3 in DNA: TGTGCCAGACAGGGAGGGACTGAAGCTTTCTTT.

The chain uses TRBV20-1 and TRBJ1-6; weak D call: TRBD1 (5 bases). CDR1 is DFQATT and CDR2 is SNEGSKA in the germline V gene (reference sequence). V lost 3 bases and J lost 7, with 16 bases in between. This CDR3 region has 15 residues. The CDR3 loop is CSASRDSPENSPLHF. The CDR3 bases are TGCAGTGCTAGTCGGGACTCCCCGGAAAATTCACCCCTCCACTTT.

V usage is TRBV9 and J usage is TRBJ2-7; 7 bases match TRBD2. The V gene end was trimmed by 4 bases and the J gene end by 0 bases; junction bases not matched to a gene: 7. Germline V gene data show CDR1 as SGDLS and CDR2 as YYNGEE. The CDR3 runs 15 residues. CDR3 sequence: CASSPTSSLSYEQYF. CDR3 DNA: TGTGCCAGCAGCCCGACTAGCTCCCTCTCCTACGAGCAGTACTTC.

The chain recombines TRBV9 with TRBJ2-2, with 9 nucleotides matching TRBD2. Germline CDR1 is SGDLS and CDR2 is YYNGEE. This CDR3 is 17 amino acids long. Trimming at V came to 4 bases and at J to 8 bases, leaving 15 bases not matched to a gene. The CDR3 is CASSSGTSSHPSGELFF. DNA for the CDR3: TGTGCCAGCAGCTCAGGGACTAGCAGCCACCCTAGTGGGGAGCTGTTTTTT.